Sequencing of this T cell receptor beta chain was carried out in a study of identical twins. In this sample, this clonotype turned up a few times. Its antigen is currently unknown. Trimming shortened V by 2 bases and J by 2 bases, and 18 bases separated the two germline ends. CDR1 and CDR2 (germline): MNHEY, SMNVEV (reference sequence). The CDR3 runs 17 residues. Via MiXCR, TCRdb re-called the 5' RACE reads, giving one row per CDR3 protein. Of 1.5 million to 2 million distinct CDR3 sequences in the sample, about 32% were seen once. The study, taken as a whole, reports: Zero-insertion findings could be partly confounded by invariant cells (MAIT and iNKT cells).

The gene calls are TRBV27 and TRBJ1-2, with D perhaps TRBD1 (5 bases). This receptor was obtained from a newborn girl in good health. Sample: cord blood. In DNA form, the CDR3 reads TGTGCCAGCAGTTTAATCCGGGGGGATCGCGCGAACTATGGCTACACCTTC. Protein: CASSLIRGDRANYGYTF.